The source of this T cell receptor beta chain is a study of T cell responses to AZD1222 COVID-19 vaccine. V was pared by 2 bases and J by 4 bases, with 0 bases between. The CDR3 sequence is 12 residues long. The germline CDR1 and CDR2 sequences are SEHNR and FQNEAQ (reference sequence). Points from the study as a whole: Only a handful of AZD1222 recipients tested seropositive at baseline.

Some clones are missing from TCRdb's copy, which holds only in-frame ones; the method was immunoSEQ multiplex PCR. The sample yields 66,000 or so clones, around 74% seen once. A remark on this clone: Its target is unknown.

This clonotype was sampled from an adult in good health. The chain carries TRBV7-9 and TRBJ1-6; no reliable D call. Source: peripheral blood, taken on day 0 of MenACWY control vaccination. CDR3 loop: CASSLYNSPLHF. DNA of the CDR3: TGTGCCAGCAGCTTATATAATTCACCCCTCCACTTT. Filled out from reference TRBV7-9 and TRBJ1-6, the complete variable domain reads DTGVSQNPRHKITKRGQNVTFRCDPISEHNRLYWYRQTLGQGPEFLTYFQNEAQLEKSRLLSDRFSAERPKGSFSTLEIQRTEQGDSAMYLCASSLYNSPLHFGNGTRLTVT.